The source of this T cell receptor beta chain is a study of blood T cell repertoires in COVID-19. Looking at the study overall: T cells, B-cell-depleted T cells, or PBMCs supplied cDNA or gDNA.

Authors' data handling: Researchers report that nucleated cell counts were estimated from reference gene primer amplification. Clones were read by immunoSEQ multiplex PCR, and TCRdb kept only the in-frame ones, dropping some. D and trimming come from the DNA, and the V and J calls and clone size come from that table. The sample records 300,000 or so clones, around 90% being singletons. This CDR3 has 13 residues. Germline values: CDR1 SGHVS, CDR2 FQNEAQ. Trimming pared 0 bases from V and 6 bases from J, leaving 7 bases between. The specimen sequenced was PBMCs or T cells enriched from blood (not recorded which). The TCR was taken from a man aged 60 to 75 who had recovered from COVID-19. The rearrangement uses TRBV7-8 and TRBJ2-3; maybe TRBD2 (5 bases). This CDR3 reads CASSLAGGDTQYF. CDR3 bases: TGTGCCAGCAGCTTAGCTGGAGGTGATACGCAGTATTTT.